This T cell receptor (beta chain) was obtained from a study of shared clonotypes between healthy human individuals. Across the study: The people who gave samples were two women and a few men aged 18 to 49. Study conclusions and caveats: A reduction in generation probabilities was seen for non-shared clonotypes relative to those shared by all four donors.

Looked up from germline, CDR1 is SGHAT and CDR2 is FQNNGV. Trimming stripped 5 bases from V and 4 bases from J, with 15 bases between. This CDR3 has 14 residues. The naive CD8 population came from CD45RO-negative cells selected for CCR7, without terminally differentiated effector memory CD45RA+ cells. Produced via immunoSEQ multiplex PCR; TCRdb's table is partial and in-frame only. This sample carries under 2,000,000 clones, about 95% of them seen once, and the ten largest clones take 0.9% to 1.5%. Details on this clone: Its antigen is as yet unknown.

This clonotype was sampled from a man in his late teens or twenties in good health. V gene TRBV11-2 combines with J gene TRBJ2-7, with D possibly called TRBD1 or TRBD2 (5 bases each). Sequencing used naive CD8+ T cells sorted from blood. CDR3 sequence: CASSTSGALYEQYF. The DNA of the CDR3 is TGTGCCAGCAGCACATCCGGGGCTTTATACGAGCAGTACTTC.